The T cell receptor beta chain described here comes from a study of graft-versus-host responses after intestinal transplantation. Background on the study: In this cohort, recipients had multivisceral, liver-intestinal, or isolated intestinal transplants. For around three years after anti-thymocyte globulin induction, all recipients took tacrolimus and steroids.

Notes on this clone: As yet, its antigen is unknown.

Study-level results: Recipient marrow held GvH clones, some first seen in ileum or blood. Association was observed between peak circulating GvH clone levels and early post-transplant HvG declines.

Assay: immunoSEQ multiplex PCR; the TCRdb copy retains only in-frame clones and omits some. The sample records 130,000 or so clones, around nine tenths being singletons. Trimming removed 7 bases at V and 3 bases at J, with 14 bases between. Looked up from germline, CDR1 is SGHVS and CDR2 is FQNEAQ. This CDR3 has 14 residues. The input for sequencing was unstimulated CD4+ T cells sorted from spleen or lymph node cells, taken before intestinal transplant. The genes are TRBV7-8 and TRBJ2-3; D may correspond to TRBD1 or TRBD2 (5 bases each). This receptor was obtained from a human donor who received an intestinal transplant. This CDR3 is CASNKKWGTDTQYF. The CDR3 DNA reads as TGTGCCAGCAACAAAAAATGGGGGACAGATACGCAGTATTTT.